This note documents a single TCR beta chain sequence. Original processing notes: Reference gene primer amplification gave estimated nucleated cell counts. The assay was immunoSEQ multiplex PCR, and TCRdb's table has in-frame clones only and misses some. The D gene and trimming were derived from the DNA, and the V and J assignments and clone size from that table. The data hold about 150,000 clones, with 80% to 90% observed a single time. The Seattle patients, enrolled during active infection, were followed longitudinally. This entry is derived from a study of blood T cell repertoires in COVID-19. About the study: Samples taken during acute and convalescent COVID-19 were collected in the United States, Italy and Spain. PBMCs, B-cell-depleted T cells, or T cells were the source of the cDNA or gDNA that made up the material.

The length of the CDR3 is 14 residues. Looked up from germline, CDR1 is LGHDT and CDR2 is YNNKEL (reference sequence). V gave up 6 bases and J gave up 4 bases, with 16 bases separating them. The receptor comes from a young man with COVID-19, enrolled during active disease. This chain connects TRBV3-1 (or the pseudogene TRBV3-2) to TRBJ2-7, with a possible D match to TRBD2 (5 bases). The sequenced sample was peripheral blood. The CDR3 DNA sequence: TGTGCCAGCAGTCCCGACGGACGGGAATACGAGCAGTACTTC. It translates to CASSPDGREYEQYF.